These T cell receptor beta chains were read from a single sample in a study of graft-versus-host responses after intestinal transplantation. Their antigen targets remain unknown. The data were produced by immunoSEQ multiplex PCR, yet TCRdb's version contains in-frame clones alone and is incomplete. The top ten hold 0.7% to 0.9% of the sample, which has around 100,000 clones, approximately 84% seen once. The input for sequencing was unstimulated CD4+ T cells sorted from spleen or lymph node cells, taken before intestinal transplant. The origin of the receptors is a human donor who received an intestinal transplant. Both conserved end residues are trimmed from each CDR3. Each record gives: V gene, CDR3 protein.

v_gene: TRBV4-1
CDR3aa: ASSQYPGSQETQY

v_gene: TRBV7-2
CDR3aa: ASSPPGTVVGYT

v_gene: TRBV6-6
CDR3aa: ASRDLVDYGYT

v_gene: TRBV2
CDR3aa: ASRDPDFYNEQF

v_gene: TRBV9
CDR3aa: ASQTGNEGTQY

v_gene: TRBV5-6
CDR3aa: ASSPRVGSYEQY

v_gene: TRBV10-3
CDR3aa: AISDLAGVNTGELF

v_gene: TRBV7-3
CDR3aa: ASSQGGAGHNEQF

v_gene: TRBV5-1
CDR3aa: ASSMTGSNTEAF

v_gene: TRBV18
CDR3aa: ASSPHDRTGDGYT

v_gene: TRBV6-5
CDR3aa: ASSYWGGYNEQF

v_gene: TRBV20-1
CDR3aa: SARGTDTQY

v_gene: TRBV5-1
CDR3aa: ASSLDSSNQPQH

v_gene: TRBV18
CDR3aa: ASSTGSTGSIGYT

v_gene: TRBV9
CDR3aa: ASSVTYNEQF

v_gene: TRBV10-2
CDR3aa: AIQSGLAGGKYEQY

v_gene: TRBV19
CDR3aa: ASSIGQGAYQPQH

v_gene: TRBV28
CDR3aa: ASSLWVASSYEQY

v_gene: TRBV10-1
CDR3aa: AIKTASSYNSPLH

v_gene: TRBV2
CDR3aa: AGLAEVNTGELF

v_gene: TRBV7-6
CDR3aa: ASSLEGWSPGTQY

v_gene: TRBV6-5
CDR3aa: ASSNRGQGGYT

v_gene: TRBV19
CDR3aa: ASSMEGRGDIQY

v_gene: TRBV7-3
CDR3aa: ASTSGQGTDTQY

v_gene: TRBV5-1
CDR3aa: ASSPYRPAEETQY

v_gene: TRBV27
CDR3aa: ASSLSLERLGETQY

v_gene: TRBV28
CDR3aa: ASSLWFGRVNTEAF

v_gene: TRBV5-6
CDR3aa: ASSFGTEETQY

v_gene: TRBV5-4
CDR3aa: ASSHRDRLSYGYT

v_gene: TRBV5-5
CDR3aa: ASSQGTSQYNEQF

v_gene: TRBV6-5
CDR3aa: ASSPGTENSPLH

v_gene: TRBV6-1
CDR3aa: ASWTEFYGYT

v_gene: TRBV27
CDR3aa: ASTSRTSGTSTDTQY

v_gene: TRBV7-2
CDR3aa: ASSTRLAGGGETQY

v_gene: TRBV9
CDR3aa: ASSVGGHLNEKLF

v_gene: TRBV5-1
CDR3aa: ASSELAEDYEQY

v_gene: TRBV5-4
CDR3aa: ASRTSGSRETQY

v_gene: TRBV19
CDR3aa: ASSPPDRGPPTNEKLF

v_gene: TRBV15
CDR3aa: ATSRDPNSPLH

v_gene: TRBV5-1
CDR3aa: ASRHGTDFMNTEAF

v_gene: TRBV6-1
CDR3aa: ASSGAQGTDTQY

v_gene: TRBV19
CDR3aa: ASSTTPYKDEKLF

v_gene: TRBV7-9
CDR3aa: ASSLQENQPQH

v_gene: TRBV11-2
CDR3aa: ASSLEGRSGTRTYNEQF

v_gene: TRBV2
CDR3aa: ASTLLAVSYEQY

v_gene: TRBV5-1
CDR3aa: ASSLGTVGNTIY